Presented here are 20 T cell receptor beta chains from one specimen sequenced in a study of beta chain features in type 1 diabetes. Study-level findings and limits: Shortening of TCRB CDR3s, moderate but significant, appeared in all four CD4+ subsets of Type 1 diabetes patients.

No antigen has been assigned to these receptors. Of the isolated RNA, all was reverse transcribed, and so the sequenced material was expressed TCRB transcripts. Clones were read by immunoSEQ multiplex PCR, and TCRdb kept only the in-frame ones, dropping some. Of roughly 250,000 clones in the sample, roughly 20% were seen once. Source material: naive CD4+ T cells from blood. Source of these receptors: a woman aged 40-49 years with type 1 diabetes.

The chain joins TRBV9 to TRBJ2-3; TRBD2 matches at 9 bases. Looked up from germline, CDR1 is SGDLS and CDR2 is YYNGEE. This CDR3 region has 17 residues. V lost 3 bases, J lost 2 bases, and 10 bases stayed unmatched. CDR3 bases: TGTGCCAGCAGCGCCTTAGCGGGAGTCCTCCTCACAGATACGCAGTATTTT. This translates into CASSALAGVLLTDTQYF.

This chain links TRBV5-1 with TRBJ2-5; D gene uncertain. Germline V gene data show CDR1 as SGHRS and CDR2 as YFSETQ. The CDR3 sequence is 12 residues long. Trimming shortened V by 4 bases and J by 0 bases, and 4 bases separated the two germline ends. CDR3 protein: CASSPNQETQYF. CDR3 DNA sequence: TGCGCCAGCAGCCCAAACCAAGAGACCCAGTACTTC.

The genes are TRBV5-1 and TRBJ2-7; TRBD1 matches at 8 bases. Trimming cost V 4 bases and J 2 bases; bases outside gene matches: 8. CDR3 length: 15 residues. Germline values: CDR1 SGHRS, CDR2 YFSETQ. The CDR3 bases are TGCGCCAGCAGCAGCGGACAGGGAGATCCCTACGAGCAGTACTTC. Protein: CASSSGQGDPYEQYF.

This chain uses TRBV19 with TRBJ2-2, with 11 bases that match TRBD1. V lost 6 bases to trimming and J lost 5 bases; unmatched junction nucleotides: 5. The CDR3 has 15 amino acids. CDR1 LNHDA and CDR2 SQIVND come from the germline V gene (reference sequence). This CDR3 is CASRPRDRGTGELFF. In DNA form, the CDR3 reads TGTGCCAGTAGGCCCCGGGACAGGGGGACCGGGGAGCTGTTTTTT.

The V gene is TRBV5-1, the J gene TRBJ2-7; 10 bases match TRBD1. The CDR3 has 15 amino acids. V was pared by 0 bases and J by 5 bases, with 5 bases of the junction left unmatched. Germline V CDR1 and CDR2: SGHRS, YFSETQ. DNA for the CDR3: TGCGCCAGCAGCTTGGTCCACGGACAGGGGGACGAGCAGTACTTC. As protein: CASSLVHGQGDEQYF.

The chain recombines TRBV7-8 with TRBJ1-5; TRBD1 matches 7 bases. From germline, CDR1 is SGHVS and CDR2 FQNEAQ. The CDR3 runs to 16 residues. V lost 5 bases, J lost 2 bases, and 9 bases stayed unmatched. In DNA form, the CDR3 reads TGTGCCAGCAGCCCTGGGACAGCGTCAGGCAATCAGCCCCAGCATTTT. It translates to CASSPGTASGNQPQHF.

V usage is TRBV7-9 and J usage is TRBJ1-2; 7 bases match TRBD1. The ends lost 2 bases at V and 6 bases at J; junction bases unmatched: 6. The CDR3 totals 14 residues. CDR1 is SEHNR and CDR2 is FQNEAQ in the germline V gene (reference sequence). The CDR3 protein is CASSLPGQEDGYTF. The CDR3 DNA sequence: TGTGCCAGCAGCTTACCCGGACAGGAGGATGGCTACACCTTC.

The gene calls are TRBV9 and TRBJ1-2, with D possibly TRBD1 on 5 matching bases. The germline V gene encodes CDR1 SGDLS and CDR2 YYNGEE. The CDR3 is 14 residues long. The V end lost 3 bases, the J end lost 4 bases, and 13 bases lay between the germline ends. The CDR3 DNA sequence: TGTGCCAGCAGCGATTGGGGCAGTAGCTATGGCTACACCTTC. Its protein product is CASSDWGSSYGYTF.

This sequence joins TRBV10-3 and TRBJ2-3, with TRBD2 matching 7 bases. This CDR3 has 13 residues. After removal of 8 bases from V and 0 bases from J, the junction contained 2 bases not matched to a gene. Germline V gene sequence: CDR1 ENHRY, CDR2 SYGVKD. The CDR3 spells CAIGGVSTDTQYF. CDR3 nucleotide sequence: TGTGCCATCGGGGGGGTGAGCACAGATACGCAGTATTTT.

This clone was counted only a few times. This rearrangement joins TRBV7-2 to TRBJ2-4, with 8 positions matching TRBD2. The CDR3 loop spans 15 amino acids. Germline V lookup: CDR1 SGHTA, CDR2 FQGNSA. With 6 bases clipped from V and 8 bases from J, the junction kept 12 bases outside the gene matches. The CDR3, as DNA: TGTGCCAGCAGAACGGGAGCGGGAGCGAGTGACATTCAGTACTTC. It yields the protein CASRTGAGASDIQYF.

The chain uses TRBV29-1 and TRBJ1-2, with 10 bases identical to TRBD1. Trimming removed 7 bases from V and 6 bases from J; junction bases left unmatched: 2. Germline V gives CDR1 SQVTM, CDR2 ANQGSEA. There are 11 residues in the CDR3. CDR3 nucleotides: TGCAGCGCGGACAGGGGGGATGGCTACACCTTC. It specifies CSADRGDGYTF.

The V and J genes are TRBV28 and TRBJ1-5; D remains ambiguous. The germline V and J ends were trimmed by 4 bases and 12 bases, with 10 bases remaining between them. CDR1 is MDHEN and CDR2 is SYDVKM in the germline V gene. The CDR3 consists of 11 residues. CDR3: CASSSSPSQHF. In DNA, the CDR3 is TGTGCCAGCAGTTCATCCCCGAGCCAGCATTTT.

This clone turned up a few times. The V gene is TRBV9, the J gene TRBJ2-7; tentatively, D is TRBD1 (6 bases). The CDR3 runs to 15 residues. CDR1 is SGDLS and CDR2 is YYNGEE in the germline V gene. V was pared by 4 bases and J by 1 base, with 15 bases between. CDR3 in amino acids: CASSTSRGWSYEQYF. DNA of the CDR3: TGTGCCAGCAGCACAAGCAGGGGATGGTCCTACGAGCAGTACTTC. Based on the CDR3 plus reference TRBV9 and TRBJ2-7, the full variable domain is DSGVTQTPKHLITATGQRVTLRCSPRSGDLSVYWYQQSLDQGLQFLIQYYNGEERAKGNILERFSAQQFPDLHSELNLSSLELGDSALYFCASSTSRGWSYEQYFGPGTRLTVT.

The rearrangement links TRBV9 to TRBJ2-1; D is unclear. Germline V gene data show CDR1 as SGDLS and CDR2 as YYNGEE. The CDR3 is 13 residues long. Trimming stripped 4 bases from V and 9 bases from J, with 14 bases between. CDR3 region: CASSLRFSTEQFF. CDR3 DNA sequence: TGTGCCAGCAGCCTCCGATTTAGCACTGAGCAGTTCTTC.

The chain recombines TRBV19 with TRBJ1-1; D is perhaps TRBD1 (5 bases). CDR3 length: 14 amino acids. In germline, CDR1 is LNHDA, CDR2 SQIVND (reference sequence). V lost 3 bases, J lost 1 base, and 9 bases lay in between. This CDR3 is CASSIPRANTEAFF. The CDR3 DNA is TGTGCCAGTAGTATCCCCAGGGCGAACACTGAAGCTTTCTTT.

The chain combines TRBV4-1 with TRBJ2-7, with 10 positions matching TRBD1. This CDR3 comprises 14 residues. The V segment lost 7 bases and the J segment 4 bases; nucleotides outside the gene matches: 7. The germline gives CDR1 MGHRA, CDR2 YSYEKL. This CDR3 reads CASTRDRGRYEQYF. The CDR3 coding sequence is TGCGCCAGCACCCGAGACAGGGGGCGATACGAGCAGTACTTC.

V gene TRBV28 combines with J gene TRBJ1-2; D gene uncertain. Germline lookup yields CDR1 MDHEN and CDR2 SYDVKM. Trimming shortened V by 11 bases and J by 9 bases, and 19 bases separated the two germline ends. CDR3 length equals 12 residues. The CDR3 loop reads CASSFRTVRYTF. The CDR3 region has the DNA TGTGCCTCCAGTTTCCGAACAGTACGCTACACCTTC.

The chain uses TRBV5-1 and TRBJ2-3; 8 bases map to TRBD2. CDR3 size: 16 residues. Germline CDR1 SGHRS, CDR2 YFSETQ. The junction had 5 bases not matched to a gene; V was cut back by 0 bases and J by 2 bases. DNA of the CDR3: TGCGCCAGCAGCTTGGACAAGCGGGGGCTCACAGATACGCAGTATTTT. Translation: CASSLDKRGLTDTQYF.

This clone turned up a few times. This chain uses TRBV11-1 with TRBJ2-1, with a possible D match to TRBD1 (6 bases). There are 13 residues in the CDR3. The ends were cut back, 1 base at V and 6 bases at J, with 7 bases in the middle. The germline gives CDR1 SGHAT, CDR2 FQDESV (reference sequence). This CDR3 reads CASSLDRVNEQFF. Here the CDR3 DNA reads TGTGCCAGCAGCTTAGACAGGGTCAATGAGCAGTTCTTC.

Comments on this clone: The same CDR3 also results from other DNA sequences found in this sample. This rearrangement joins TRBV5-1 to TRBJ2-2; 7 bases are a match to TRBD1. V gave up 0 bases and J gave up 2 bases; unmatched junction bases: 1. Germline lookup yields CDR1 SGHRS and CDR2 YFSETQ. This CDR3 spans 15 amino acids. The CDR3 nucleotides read TGCGCCAGCAGCTTGGGACAGGGTAACACCGGGGAGCTGTTTTTT. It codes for CASSLGQGNTGELFF.